The text below deals with one T cell receptor beta chain. The data originate from a study of blood T cell repertoires in COVID-19. Turning to the study itself: Nucleic acid was either cDNA or gDNA, and it came from T cells, B-cell-depleted T cells, or PBMCs.

Per the study methods: Cell counts per sample came from amplifying reference gene primers. Method: immunoSEQ multiplex PCR; TCRdb's copy keeps in-frame clones and lacks some. Clone size and V and J calls were adopted from that table, with D and trimming inferred from the DNA. This table holds over 200,000 clones, around nine tenths found once. V was pared by 3 bases and J by 4 bases, with 11 bases between. CDR3 size: 14 residues. From germline, CDR1 is SGHDT and CDR2 YYEEEE. Material: peripheral blood. This receptor was identified in a woman in her sixties or seventies with acute or convalescent COVID-19. V is TRBV5-6 and J is TRBJ1-5, with D possibly being TRBD1 (6 bases). The CDR3 DNA reads TGTGCCAGCAGCTCAAGACAGGTTAATCAGCCCCAGCATTTT. Protein product: CASSSRQVNQPQHF.